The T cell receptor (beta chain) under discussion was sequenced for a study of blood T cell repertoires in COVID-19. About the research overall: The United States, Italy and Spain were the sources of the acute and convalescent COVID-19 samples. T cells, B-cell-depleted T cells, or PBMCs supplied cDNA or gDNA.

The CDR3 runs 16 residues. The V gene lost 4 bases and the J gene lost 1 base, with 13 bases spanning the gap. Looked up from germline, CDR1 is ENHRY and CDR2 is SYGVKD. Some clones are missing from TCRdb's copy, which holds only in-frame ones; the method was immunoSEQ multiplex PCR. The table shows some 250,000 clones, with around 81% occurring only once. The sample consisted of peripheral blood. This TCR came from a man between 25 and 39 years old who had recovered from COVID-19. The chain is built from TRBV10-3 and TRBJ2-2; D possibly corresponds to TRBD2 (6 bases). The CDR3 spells CAISVASGLNTGELFF. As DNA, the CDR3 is TGTGCCATCAGTGTCGCCAGCGGGCTGAACACCGGGGAGCTGTTTTTT.